The sequence of this T cell receptor beta chain was determined in a study of cytomegalovirus exposure and HLA in healthy donors. Findings and limits, study-wide: Common viral pathogens seemed, in a later analysis, to connect with several of the most significant clusters. Previous analysis showed most TCR beta V segments were productive about 90% or about 30% of the time. The sole available immune exposure information was CMV serostatus.

Comment on this clone: The antigen is unknown.

This PCR relied on a set of 60 Vbeta primers and 13 Jbeta primers. Some clones are missing from TCRdb's copy, which holds only in-frame ones; the method was immunoSEQ multiplex PCR. The sample carries about 170,000 clones, 73% recorded once. The sequenced sample was PBMCs. The clonotype comes from a woman between 18 and 29 years old in good health and CMV-seropositive.

CDR3 loop: CAISETTTGGPNYGYTF. The CDR3 DNA reads TGTGCCATCAGTGAGACAACTACAGGGGGACCTAACTATGGCTACACCTTC. This rearrangement joins TRBV10-3 to TRBJ1-2, with 8 bases lining up with TRBD1. The CDR3 sequence is 17 residues long. The V gene's germline CDR1 is ENHRY and CDR2 SYGVKD. With V trimmed by 2 bases and J by 0 bases, 8 bases remained unmatched.